A single T cell receptor beta chain is shown here with its context. This entry comes from a study of human T cells and chemical hapten exposure. Germline CDR1 MNHNS, CDR2 SASEGT. V shed 4 bases and J 5 bases; nucleotides not matched to a gene: 14. The CDR3 runs 18 residues. In the original processing: Samples held a median of approximately 96,000 TCRs, range roughly 20,000–750,000. A single record per CDR3 protein comes from TCRdb applying MiXCR to the RACE reads. The authors' filters were not applied to this entry. This table holds roughly 94,000 distinct CDR3 sequences, 9.3% found once. As to time point: patch test 2, 6 weeks after DPC sensitization. Treatment given: therapeutic diphenylcyclopropenone sensitization with weekly scalp DPC.

The receptor's source is a woman in her thirties or forties with alopecia areata. Some clones in this sample may be carry-over from other donors' samples. V usage is TRBV6-1 and J usage is TRBJ1-5; 10 bases map to TRBD1. The sample consisted of whole blood, taken in connection with sensitization to the hapten diphenylcyclopropenone (DPC). CDR3: CASSARMGQGLGHQPQHF. The CDR3 DNA is TGTGCCAGCAGTGCCCGAATGGGACAGGGGCTAGGGCATCAGCCCCAGCATTTT.